Below, one TCR beta chain is given with its context. The antigen remains unidentified. V shed 1 base and J 3 bases; nucleotides not matched to a gene: 5. Looked up from germline, CDR1 is LNHDA and CDR2 is SQIVND (reference sequence). The length of the CDR3 is 15 residues. Method: immunoSEQ multiplex PCR; TCRdb's copy keeps in-frame clones and lacks some. The sample has roughly 2 million clones, about 94% seen once. The entry originates in a study of shared clonotypes between healthy human individuals. Regarding the study as a whole: Researchers found naive subsets generally carried larger estimated richness than memory subsets.

The rearrangement uses TRBV19 and TRBJ2-7; TRBD1 aligns across 8 bases. The TCR comes from a man between 18 and 29 years old in good health. Sequencing input: naive CD4+ T cells sorted from blood. Subset specified: CD45RA+ positively selected. The CDR3 DNA reads as TGTGCCAGTAGTATAGGGACAGGGTCTCGCTACGAGCAGTACTTC. Amino acids: CASSIGTGSRYEQYF. Together with reference TRBV19 and TRBJ2-7, the CDR3 gives the full variable domain: DGGITQSPKYLFRKEGQNVTLSCEQNLNHDAMYWYRQDPGQGLRLIYYSQIVNDFQKGDIAEGYSVSREKKESFPLTVTSAQKNPTAFYLCASSIGTGSRYEQYFGPGTRLTVT.